These 27 T cell receptor beta chains were all obtained from the same sample, sequenced in a study of post-analysis software for immune sequencing data. Unique molecular identifiers were present in the TCR beta cDNA libraries. TCRdb reprocessed the PCR reads via MiXCR and lists one record per CDR3 protein. The repertoire consists of approximately 770,000 distinct CDR3 sequences, with about half occurring once and the leading ten covering roughly 4.4%. No cognate antigen is known for these TCRs. The study, taken as a whole, reports: The five TRBV segments detected at higher frequency in patients than in controls included TRBV5-6, TRBV5-1 and TRBV20-1.

Sequenced input: blood. Receptors originate from a girl aged 10 to 17 with multiple sclerosis.

The rearrangement links TRBV12-5 to TRBJ1-6; D gene uncertain. Germline CDR1 LGHNT, CDR2 FRNRAP. There are 14 residues in the CDR3. Trimming shortened V by 2 bases and J by 2 bases, and 4 bases separated the two germline ends. The CDR3 bases are TGTGCTAGTGGTTTGTCCACCTATAATTCACCCCTCCACTTT. Translated: CASGLSTYNSPLHF.

The V call is TRBV7-2, the J call TRBJ2-1; D perhaps matches TRBD2 (6 bases). Per the germline V gene, CDR1 is SGHTA and CDR2 is FQGNSA. V was trimmed by 7 bases and J by 7 bases, leaving 26 bases between them. The CDR3 spans 17 residues. Here the CDR3 DNA reads TGTGCCAGCAACCCTCGGACTACTCGAGGGGCCTCGAATGAGCAGTTCTTC. This sequence encodes CASNPRTTRGASNEQFF.

Only a few counts were recorded for this clonotype. The rearrangement links TRBV7-2 to TRBJ2-1; 11 bases map to TRBD2. The CDR3 consists of 16 residues. Trimming cost V 0 bases and J 9 bases; bases outside gene matches: 7. Germline CDR1 and CDR2: SGHTA and FQGNSA. In DNA, the CDR3 is TGTGCCAGCAGCTTAGCCCCTAGCGGGAGGTTTGGTGAGCAGTTCTTC. As protein: CASSLAPSGRFGEQFF.

A few counts support this clonotype. The chain employs TRBV12-3 or TRBV12-4 and TRBJ1-5; 7 bases fit TRBD1. V lost 6 bases to trimming and J lost 0 bases; unmatched junction nucleotides: 5. The CDR3 has 15 amino acids. The CDR3 reads CASRLGQYSNQPQHF. Here the CDR3 DNA reads TGTGCCAGCAGGCTGGGACAGTATAGCAATCAGCCCCAGCATTTT.

The V call is TRBV9, the J call TRBJ2-7; unclear D gene. Germline V gene data show CDR1 as SGDLS and CDR2 as YYNGEE. CDR3 size: 14 residues. The V end lost 0 bases, the J end lost 0 bases, and 7 bases lay between the germline ends. The CDR3: CASSVDVSSYEQYF. In DNA form, the CDR3 reads TGTGCCAGCAGCGTAGACGTCAGCTCCTACGAGCAGTACTTC. The whole variable domain, remainder taken from reference TRBV9 and TRBJ2-7, is DSGVTQTPKHLITATGQRVTLRCSPRSGDLSVYWYQQSLDQGLQFLIQYYNGEERAKGNILERFSAQQFPDLHSELNLSSLELGDSALYFCASSVDVSSYEQYFGPGTRLTVT.

The V call is TRBV12-3 or TRBV12-4, the J call TRBJ2-2; weak D call: TRBD1 (6 bases). Trimming pared 1 base from V and 7 bases from J, leaving 19 bases between. The CDR3 has 17 amino acids. CDR3: CASSLGGLGGPGGELFF. The DNA of the CDR3 is TGTGCCAGCAGTTTAGGGGGGCTAGGTGGCCCGGGCGGGGAGCTGTTTTTT.

This chain links TRBV7-8 with TRBJ2-3; D gene unclear. Germline-derived CDR1 and CDR2 are SGHVS and FQNEAQ. The CDR3 spans 14 residues. V was pared by 7 bases and J by 2 bases, with 13 bases between. CDR3 loop: CASTNAGPTDTQYF. As DNA, the CDR3 is TGTGCCAGCACAAACGCCGGCCCCACAGATACGCAGTATTTT.

The sample holds a few counts of this clonotype. The V gene is TRBV5-1, the J gene TRBJ2-1, with D perhaps matching TRBD2 (7 bases). CDR3 size: 16 residues. The V end lost 3 bases, the J end lost 8 bases, and 21 bases lay between the germline ends. Germline V gene sequence: CDR1 SGHRS, CDR2 YFSETQ. CDR3 loop: CASSWDPGGTGYEQFF. CDR3 bases: TGCGCCAGCAGCTGGGACCCGGGGGGCACGGGCTATGAGCAGTTCTTC.

The chain has TRBV5-1 and TRBJ2-5; D may be TRBD2 (5 bases). The CDR3 is 13 residues long. Germline V CDR1 and CDR2: SGHRS, YFSETQ. The V gene lost 6 bases and the J gene lost 0 bases, with 9 bases spanning the gap. The DNA of the CDR3 is TGCGCCAGCATGGACTCGAACCAAGAGACCCAGTACTTC. The encoded protein is CASMDSNQETQYF.

This clonotype was seen a few times. V usage is TRBV20-1 and J usage is TRBJ2-7; no firm D call. V was pared by 0 bases and J by 3 bases, with 6 bases between. The CDR3 contains 12 residues. Germline CDR1 and CDR2: DFQATT and SNEGSKA (reference sequence). CDR3 bases: TGCAGTGCTAGAGAAGGCCGCTACGAGCAGTACTTC. Translating it yields CSAREGRYEQYF.

The chain links TRBV7-3 to TRBJ2-2; D possibly corresponds to TRBD1 (5 bases). The CDR3 is 15 residues long. V lost 5 bases and J 4 bases, leaving 14 bases between the germline ends. Germline CDR1 and CDR2: SGHTA and FQGTGA. CDR3 residues: CASSAGFVGTGELFF. The CDR3 bases are TGTGCCAGCAGCGCAGGGTTCGTAGGCACCGGGGAGCTGTTTTTT.

The rearrangement links TRBV10-3 to TRBJ1-2; maybe TRBD1 (6 bases). The CDR3 covers 14 residues. Germline CDR1 ENHRY, CDR2 SYGVKD. V was shortened by 5 bases and J by 6 bases, with 16 bases between the two germline ends. CDR3 DNA: TGTGCCATCAGTCCCAGTGACAGGAATGATGGCTACACCTTC. It yields the protein CAISPSDRNDGYTF.

The rearrangement links TRBV20-1 to TRBJ2-5; tentatively, D is TRBD2 (5 bases). CDR1 DFQATT and CDR2 SNEGSKA come from the germline V gene (reference sequence). V shed 4 bases and J shed 2 bases, with 20 bases lying between them. The CDR3 is 16 amino acids. The CDR3 sequence is CSAKERNRPIQETQYF. DNA of the CDR3: TGCAGTGCTAAGGAGCGGAATCGTCCTATACAAGAGACCCAGTACTTC.

The gene calls are TRBV4-1 and TRBJ2-1, with D possibly matching TRBD1 (5 bases). Germline values: CDR1 MGHRA, CDR2 YSYEKL. Trimming took off 6 bases at V and 1 base at J, with 10 bases between the two ends. There are 14 residues in the CDR3. The CDR3 DNA sequence: TGCGCCAGCAGTCAGACAGCTTCCTACAATGAGCAGTTCTTC. Its protein product is CASSQTASYNEQFF.

The chain employs TRBV7-2 and TRBJ2-7; D ambiguous. CDR3 length: 15 amino acids. Trimming cost V 0 bases and J 0 bases, with 9 bases left between them. The germline gives CDR1 SGHTA, CDR2 FQGNSA. The CDR3 spells CASSLALGLSYEQYF. The CDR3 nucleotides are TGTGCCAGCAGCTTAGCCCTAGGCCTCTCCTACGAGCAGTACTTC.

The CDR3 nucleotides are TGTGCCAGCAGTGAGTTTGCGCCGGAGCAGTTCTTC. Translation gives CASSEFAPEQFF. The chain links TRBV28 to TRBJ2-1, with no clear D. Trimming cost V 5 bases and J 10 bases, with 12 bases left between them. This CDR3 has 12 amino acids. The germline V gene encodes CDR1 MDHEN and CDR2 SYDVKM.

This chain joins TRBV19 and TRBJ2-7, with D perhaps being TRBD1 or TRBD2 (5 bases each). The V and J ends lost 3 bases and 6 bases respectively, with 18 bases between them. From germline, CDR1 is LNHDA and CDR2 SQIVND (reference sequence). The CDR3 spans 15 residues. The CDR3 is CASSISGPRDGEQYF. As DNA, the CDR3 is TGTGCCAGTAGTATTTCGGGACCGAGGGATGGCGAGCAGTACTTC.

This chain links TRBV11-1 with TRBJ2-3; 13 nucleotides agree with TRBD2. The CDR3 sequence is 17 residues long. V lost 2 bases, J lost 11 bases, and 13 bases stayed unmatched. Germline V gene lookup returns CDR1 SGHAT and CDR2 FQDESV (reference sequence). The CDR3 coding sequence is TGTGCCAGCAGCTTACTACTAGCGGGAGGGCTCTCTCCGATGCAGTATTTT. Its translation is CASSLLLAGGLSPMQYF. Using reference TRBV11-1 and TRBJ2-3 for the parts outside the CDR3, the full variable domain is EAEVAQSPRYKITEKSQAVAFWCDPISGHATLYWYRQILGQGPELLVQFQDESVVDDSQLPKDRFSAERLKGVDSTLKIQPAELGDSAMYLCASSLLLAGGLSPMQYFGPGTRLTVL.

This clonotype turned up a few times. J is TRBJ2-1 and V is TRBV10-3; 12 nucleotides line up with TRBD2. With 3 bases clipped from V and 3 bases from J, the junction kept 6 bases outside the gene matches. CDR3 size: 17 residues. Germline V lookup: CDR1 ENHRY, CDR2 SYGVKD. The CDR3 spells CAISERLAGEIYNEQFF. Here the CDR3 DNA reads TGTGCCATCAGTGAACGACTAGCGGGAGAGATCTACAATGAGCAGTTCTTC.

Only a few counts were recorded for this clonotype. V usage is TRBV20-1 and J usage is TRBJ2-3; 7 bases are shared with TRBD2. Per germline, CDR1 DFQATT and CDR2 SNEGSKA (reference sequence). J was trimmed by 0 bases and V by 6 bases; bases with no gene match: 9. This CDR3 comprises 15 residues. The CDR3 coding sequence is TGCAGTGCCGACGGCGGGGGAGGAAGCACAGATACGCAGTATTTT. Protein product: CSADGGGGSTDTQYF.

About this clonotype: At one end the junction does not follow the germline gene, possibly because of a read error. This chain uses TRBV29-1 with TRBJ2-1; 12 bases are a match to TRBD2. The CDR3 length is 18 residues. In germline, CDR1 is SQVTM, CDR2 ANQGSEA. The DNA for the CDR3 is TGCAGCATTGAAGGCCCTAGCGGGAGGGCCTGGACCTACAATGAGCAGTTCTTC. This codes for CSIEGPSGRAWTYNEQFF.

The chain employs TRBV7-9 and TRBJ2-5, with 10 bases matching TRBD1. The J call is uncertain, as TRBJ2-7 better fits the DNA end. The CDR3 has 14 amino acids. Germline-derived CDR1 and CDR2 are SEHNR and FQNEAQ (reference sequence). Written as DNA, the CDR3 is TGTGCCAGCAGCGCAAAGGACAGGGGGTTCGAGCAGTACTTC. It encodes CASSAKDRGFEQYF.

The CDR3 coding sequence is TGTGCCAGCAGGACAATACACGTATCACAAGAGACCCAGTACTTC. This gives the protein CASRTIHVSQETQYF. The V call is TRBV6-1, the J call TRBJ2-5; no definite D call. Trimming pared 6 bases from V and 2 bases from J, leaving 16 bases between. Germline values: CDR1 MNHNS, CDR2 SASEGT. This CDR3 is 15 amino acids long.

In this sample, this clonotype turned up a few times. The chain joins TRBV7-9 to TRBJ2-5, with 12 bases matching TRBD1. The V gene's germline CDR1 is SEHNR and CDR2 FQNEAQ (reference sequence). Trimming at V came to 4 bases and at J to 11 bases, leaving 11 bases not matched to a gene. There are 15 residues in the CDR3. CDR3 in amino acids: CASSSPGQGATEQYF. The CDR3, as DNA: TGTGCCAGCAGCTCCCCGGGACAGGGGGCGACTGAGCAGTACTTC. Supplemented by reference TRBV7-9 and TRBJ2-5, the full variable domain reads DTGVSQNPRHKITKRGQNVTFRCDPISEHNRLYWYRQTLGQGPEFLTYFQNEAQLEKSRLLSDRFSAERPKGSFSTLEIQRTEQGDSAMYLCASSSPGQGATEQYFGPGTRLLVL.

The V call is TRBV5-1, the J call TRBJ2-6; no firm D call. CDR3 length: 16 amino acids. Germline CDR1 SGHRS, CDR2 YFSETQ. V was clipped by 1 base and J by 0 bases, with 8 bases between them. The CDR3 sequence is CASSLQRVSGANVLTF. DNA of the CDR3: TGCGCCAGCAGCTTGCAACGAGTCTCTGGGGCCAACGTCCTGACTTTC.

This clonotype came up many times. The chain has TRBV24-1 and TRBJ2-1, with TRBD2 matching 13 bases. The germline V gene encodes CDR1 KGHDR and CDR2 SFDVKD. V lost 4 bases, J lost 7 bases, and 9 bases stayed unmatched. CDR3 length: 17 amino acids. CDR3: CATSDPKPGLAGNEQFF. The DNA for the CDR3 is TGTGCCACCAGTGACCCAAAGCCGGGACTAGCGGGAAATGAGCAGTTCTTC.

The chain recombines TRBV20-1 with TRBJ2-7; 10 bases line up with TRBD2. The CDR3 contains 18 residues. V lost 2 bases, J lost 2 bases, and 15 bases stayed unmatched. Looked up from germline, CDR1 is DFQATT and CDR2 is SNEGSKA (reference sequence). CDR3 in DNA: TGCAGTGCTAGACTCCGCCGATCGCTAGCGGGGGATACCTACGAGCAGTACTTC. Translation gives CSARLRRSLAGDTYEQYF.